These 7 T cell receptor beta chains came from one sample sequenced in a study of cytomegalovirus exposure and HLA in healthy donors. Amplification used 60 Vbeta primers and 13 Jbeta primers. Measured with immunoSEQ multiplex PCR; TCRdb has only the in-frame clones, and not every one. The sample has 26,000 or so clones, 60% to 80% seen once. Sequencing was carried out using PBMCs. These receptors all come from a male donor in good health and CMV-seronegative.

The chain employs TRBV2 and TRBJ2-4; D not certain. Germline-derived CDR1 and CDR2 are SNHLY and FYNNEI. CDR3 length: 14 amino acids. V lost 1 base and J 6 bases, leaving 10 bases between the germline ends. The CDR3 DNA follows: TGTGCCAGCAGTGAAGAGTCAGACTTAAACATTCAGTACTTC. Translated: CASSEESDLNIQYF. Based on the CDR3 plus reference TRBV2 and TRBJ2-4, the full variable domain is EPEVTQTPSHQVTQMGQEVILRCVPISNHLYFYWYRQILGQKVEFLVSFYNNEISEKSEIFDDQFSVERPDGSNFTLKIRSTKLEDSAMYFCASSEESDLNIQYFGAGTRLSVL.

The chain recombines TRBV6-5 with TRBJ2-3; 7 bases fit TRBD1. The CDR3 has 16 residues. The germline gives CDR1 MNHEY, CDR2 SVGAGI. V gave up 4 bases and J gave up 0 bases; unmatched junction bases: 7. CDR3 amino acids: CASSLYRGTSTDTQYF. DNA for the CDR3: TGTGCCAGCAGTTTGTACAGGGGAACTAGCACAGATACGCAGTATTTT.

By proportion, this clone is medium-sized. The CDR3 region is CASSLEGGDTEAFF. The CDR3 DNA sequence: TGTGCCAGCAGTTTAGAGGGAGGCGACACTGAAGCTTTCTTT. The chain carries TRBV28 and TRBJ1-1; the D is unclear. The CDR3 spans 14 residues. V gave up 2 bases and J gave up 3 bases, with 10 bases separating them. From germline, CDR1 is MDHEN and CDR2 SYDVKM.

In the case of this clone: Sequence at one end of the junction differs from germline and may be a read error. The rearrangement uses TRBV30 and TRBJ1-1; 7 bases agree with TRBD1. Germline V CDR1 and CDR2: GTSNPN, SVGIG (reference sequence). CDR3 size: 12 residues. The CDR3 region has the DNA TGTGCCTGGAGTAGGGGGCGGACTGCAGCTTTCTTT. This gives the protein CAWSRGRTAAFF.

This clone is a singleton in its sample. V usage is TRBV4-3 and J usage is TRBJ2-3; D may be TRBD1 (6 bases). The V end was cut by 1 base, the J end by 6 bases, with 11 bases between. Per germline, CDR1 LGHNA and CDR2 YSLEER. The CDR3 loop spans 14 amino acids. CDR3 protein: CASSQAGAADTQYF. The DNA for the CDR3 is TGCGCCAGCAGCCAAGCAGGGGCAGCCGATACGCAGTATTTT.

J is TRBJ2-2 and V is TRBV21-1; TRBD1, as called in the table, went unchecked against the DNA. TRBV21-1 has pseudogene status. The CDR3 runs to 16 residues. CDR3 loop: CASSKVVRGNTGELFF. As DNA, the CDR3 is TGTGCCAGCAGCAAAGTTGTCAGGGGGAACACCGGGGAGCTGTTTTTT.

The V gene is TRBV14, the J gene TRBJ2-4; no definite D call. The V and J ends lost 0 bases and 6 bases respectively, with 6 bases between them. The CDR3 is made up of 13 amino acids. Germline CDR1 is SGHDN and CDR2 is FVKESK. The CDR3 region has the DNA TGTGCCAGCAGCCAAGAGGGCATAAACATTCAGTACTTC. Protein product: CASSQEGINIQYF.